Presented here are 31 T cell receptor beta chains from one specimen sequenced in a study of T cells in Graves' hyperthyroidism and ophthalmopathy. RNA transcripts yielded amplified TCR beta CDR3 regions. The TCR CDR3 was amplified in a first-round RT-PCR using the HTBI primer set. TCRdb re-called the multiplex PCR reads with MiXCR, one entry per CDR3 protein. The repertoire has roughly 240,000 distinct CDR3 sequences, about 25% of them found once; the top ten carry roughly 40%. The sample comprised blood. The origin of the receptors is a woman in her forties with Graves' ophthalmopathy.

This clonotype was seen ten or more times. The chain uses TRBV6-4 and TRBJ1-3; D gene uncertain. The CDR3 totals 13 residues. Trimming cost V 2 bases and J 4 bases, with 6 bases left between them. Germline CDR1 is MRHNA and CDR2 is SNTAGT. In nucleotides, the CDR3 is TGTGCCAGCAGTGACGAGATCGGAAACACCATATATTTT. Its protein is CASSDEIGNTIYF.

The V call is TRBV6-5, the J call TRBJ1-3, with 7 bases aligning to TRBD1. Trimming removed 1 base from V and 0 bases from J; junction bases left unmatched: 3. The CDR3 extends over 16 amino acids. The germline gives CDR1 MNHEY, CDR2 SVGAGI. Here the CDR3 DNA reads TGTGCCAGCAGTTACTTGGGACAGAGCTCTGGAAACACCATATATTTT. It yields the protein CASSYLGQSSGNTIYF.

Only a few counts were recorded for this clonotype. The rearrangement links TRBV5-1 to TRBJ2-7; 7 positions match TRBD2. J gave up 5 bases and V 5 bases, and 4 bases lay outside the gene matches. The length of the CDR3 is 12 residues. Germline V gene sequence: CDR1 SGHRS, CDR2 YFSETQ. CDR3 region: CASRGGRDEQYF. In DNA form, the CDR3 reads TGCGCCAGCAGGGGCGGGAGAGACGAGCAGTACTTC. Using reference TRBV5-1 and TRBJ2-7 for the parts outside the CDR3, the full variable domain is KAGVTQTPRYLIKTRGQQVTLSCSPISGHRSVSWYQQTPGQGLQFLFEYFSETQRNKGNFPGRFSGRQFSNSRSEMNVSTLELGDSALYLCASRGGRDEQYFGPGTRLTVT.

This clonotype came up a few times. At one end, the junction sequence differs from germline, possibly due to a read error. The chain recombines TRBV18 with TRBJ1-3; 7 bases line up with TRBD1. The CDR3 extends over 16 amino acids. Germline CDR1 is KGHSH and CDR2 is LQKENI. The CDR3 DNA follows: TGTGCCAGCTCGCCCACAGGGGACCCCTCTGGAAACACCATATGTTTT. It specifies CASSPTGDPSGNTICF.

This clonotype has a count of ten or more. The V and J genes are TRBV28 and TRBJ1-3, with TRBD1 matching 8 bases. V was clipped by 6 bases and J by 2 bases; unmatched bases: 6. The CDR3 consists of 15 residues. Germline V gene data show CDR1 as MDHEN and CDR2 as SYDVKM. The CDR3 region is CASSLQGAAGNTIYF. CDR3 in DNA: TGTGCCAGCAGCCTTCAGGGGGCGGCTGGAAACACCATATATTTT.

The rearrangement joins TRBV27 to TRBJ2-7, with 10 bases fitting TRBD2. The CDR3 sequence is 14 residues long. The germline CDR1 and CDR2 sequences are MNHEY and SMNVEV (reference sequence). Germline trimming cut 3 bases from V and 6 bases from J; bases unmatched to any gene: 5. CDR3 DNA: TGTGCCAGCAGTTTTACTAGCGGGATGACCGAGCAGTACTTC. Translation: CASSFTSGMTEQYF.

This clonotype was found many times. The chain combines TRBV11-1 with TRBJ2-5; 9 bases are shared with TRBD1. The V and J ends lost 6 bases and 5 bases, in that order; junction bases with no gene match: 7. CDR1 SGHAT and CDR2 FQDESV come from the germline V gene (reference sequence). The CDR3 is 14 residues long. The CDR3 DNA reads TGTGCCAGCAGAACAGGGGGCGCGTTGGAGACCCAGTACTTC. Its protein product is CASRTGGALETQYF.

The chain is built from TRBV12-3 or TRBV12-4 and TRBJ1-1, with 7 bases identical to TRBD1. The CDR3 runs 14 residues. Trimming took 5 bases from V and 5 from J; bases not matched to a gene: 8. The CDR3 DNA is TGTGCCAGCAGTAGACAGGGTATGGGGACTGAAGCTTTCTTT. This translates into CASSRQGMGTEAFF.

This clonotype has at least ten counts. The chain combines TRBV10-3 with TRBJ2-5, with 7 bases that match TRBD2. Germline lookup yields CDR1 ENHRY and CDR2 SYGVKD. This CDR3 is built from 15 residues. V trimming: 2 bases; J trimming: 3 bases; junction bases outside the gene matches: 6. The CDR3 DNA follows: TGTGCCATCAGTGAGGCCCCGGGGGGAAAAGAGACCCAGTACTTC. Protein product: CAISEAPGGKETQYF.

This clonotype was counted a few times. The V and J genes are TRBV28 and TRBJ2-7; TRBD1 might be the D (5 bases). TRBJ2-1 explains the end of the DNA better; the J call may be wrong. CDR1 and CDR2 (germline): MDHEN, SYDVKM. The CDR3 runs 13 residues. CDR3 residues: CASSIDRPHEQFF. The CDR3 region has the DNA TGTGCCAGCAGCATAGACAGACCTCACGAGCAGTTCTTC.

The chain couples TRBV24-1 to TRBJ2-7; 11 bases fit TRBD2. The CDR3 consists of 15 residues. J gave up 12 bases and V 2 bases, and 11 bases lay outside the gene matches. Germline CDR1 KGHDR, CDR2 SFDVKD. The CDR3 DNA reads TGTGCCACCAGTGATTCTACTAGCGGGGGACCCGGGCTGTACTTC. As protein: CATSDSTSGGPGLYF.

This chain links TRBV28 with TRBJ1-1; the D gene is possibly TRBD1 (5 bases). The V gene's germline CDR1 is MDHEN and CDR2 SYDVKM. V lost 10 bases and J lost 5, with 20 bases in between. This CDR3 spans 14 amino acids. The CDR3 bases are TGTGCCACCATCCCCCCGGGGCGTAGGACTGAAGCTTTCTTT. This sequence encodes CATIPPGRRTEAFF.

The chain links TRBV29-1 to TRBJ1-1; D is possibly TRBD1 (5 bases). CDR3 length equals 14 residues. Per germline, CDR1 SQVTM and CDR2 ANQGSEA. V was clipped by 7 bases and J by 1 base, with 16 bases between them. The CDR3 is CSATQGHGNTEAFF. As DNA, the CDR3 is TGCAGCGCTACTCAGGGTCATGGGAACACTGAAGCTTTCTTT.

The chain is built from TRBV12-3 or TRBV12-4 and TRBJ1-2; D not certain. V was trimmed by 5 bases and J by 3 bases, leaving 10 bases between them. This CDR3 region has 13 residues. CDR3 in DNA: TGTGCCAGCAGTCTTGACGGGGACTATGGCTACACCTTC. It translates to CASSLDGDYGYTF.

This clonotype was seen once. The CDR3 sequence: CATSDSAGETQYF. The CDR3, as DNA: TGTGCCACCAGTGATTCCGCAGGGGAGACCCAGTACTTC. The V gene is TRBV24-1, the J gene TRBJ2-5, with D possibly TRBD1 on 5 matching bases. This CDR3 is built from 13 residues. Germline V CDR1 and CDR2: KGHDR, SFDVKD. Trimming removed 2 bases at V and 5 bases at J, with 8 bases between.

CDR3: CASSRLQGPSEQYF. For the CDR3, the DNA is TGTGCCAGCAGCCGACTACAGGGTCCAAGCGAGCAGTACTTC. The chain combines TRBV7-8 with TRBJ2-7; D is perhaps TRBD1 (6 bases). CDR1 is SGHVS, CDR2 FQNEAQ, per germline. There are 14 residues in the CDR3. V lost 5 bases and J lost 6, with 17 bases in between.

The CDR3 nucleotides read TGTGCCAGCAGAATACAGGGGGCTGGAGAGACCCAGTACTTC. Translation: CASRIQGAGETQYF. This chain uses TRBV6-1 with TRBJ2-5, with 9 bases fitting TRBD1. The V gene's germline CDR1 is MNHNS and CDR2 SASEGT. Germline trimming cut 6 bases from V and 4 bases from J; bases unmatched to any gene: 6. This CDR3 is 14 amino acids long.

The rearrangement uses TRBV5-1 and TRBJ1-1; tentative D call: TRBD1 (5 bases). The germline V and J ends were trimmed by 4 bases and 5 bases, with 18 bases remaining between them. The CDR3 length is 15 residues. CDR1 SGHRS and CDR2 YFSETQ come from the germline V gene. CDR3 sequence reads: CASSPWWGGGTEAFF. The CDR3, as DNA: TGCGCCAGCAGCCCCTGGTGGGGTGGGGGGACTGAAGCTTTCTTT.

This clonotype was counted many times. The chain couples TRBV28 to TRBJ1-1; D perhaps matches TRBD1 (5 bases). Germline V lookup: CDR1 MDHEN, CDR2 SYDVKM. V was pared by 1 base and J by 0 bases, with 9 bases between. The CDR3 has 15 amino acids. CDR3 coding DNA: TGTGCCAGCAGTTTATCAGAGGGGATGAACACTGAAGCTTTCTTT. Translation gives CASSLSEGMNTEAFF.

This clonotype was observed a handful of times. The chain joins TRBV12-3 or TRBV12-4 to TRBJ2-7, with 9 bases lining up with TRBD1. V shed 5 bases and J 0 bases; nucleotides not matched to a gene: 5. The length of the CDR3 is 15 residues. As DNA, the CDR3 is TGTGCCAGCAGTGATGAGGGACAGGGCTCCTACGAGCAGTACTTC. Encoded protein: CASSDEGQGSYEQYF.

This clonotype was found many times. The J gene is TRBJ2-5, the V gene TRBV27, with 7 bases identical to TRBD1. V was pared by 3 bases and J by 5 bases, with 6 bases of the junction left unmatched. CDR1 is MNHEY, CDR2 SMNVEV, per germline (reference sequence). This CDR3 is 14 amino acids long. Here the CDR3 DNA reads TGTGCCAGCAGTTTGAGGGGGCGGCGGGAGACCCAGTACTTC. This gives the protein CASSLRGRRETQYF.

At least ten counts were recorded for this clonotype. The chain uses TRBV19 and TRBJ1-1; D perhaps matches TRBD1 (5 bases). V was cut by 6 bases and J by 0 bases, with 8 bases left in between. This CDR3 is built from 13 residues. CDR1 and CDR2 (germline): LNHDA, SQIVND (reference sequence). The CDR3 DNA sequence: TGTGCCAGTAGGGGGGTTATGAACACTGAAGCTTTCTTT. Translating gives CASRGVMNTEAFF.

This clonotype has at least ten counts. The V call is TRBV20-1, the J call TRBJ1-1, with D unresolved. This CDR3 comprises 11 residues. CDR1 and CDR2 from the germline V gene are DFQATT and SNEGSKA (reference sequence). V was clipped by 7 bases and J by 2 bases, with 8 bases between them. CDR3 DNA: TGCAGTGTGGAACAAAACACTGAAGCTTTCTTT. Its protein product is CSVEQNTEAFF.

There are a few counts of this clonotype. V gene TRBV6-5 combines with J gene TRBJ2-5; 12 positions agree with TRBD2. V lost 4 bases, J lost 2 bases, and 5 bases stayed unmatched. CDR3 length equals 16 residues. In germline, CDR1 is MNHEY, CDR2 SVGAGI. CDR3: CASSSTSGGPQETQYF. The CDR3 nucleotides are TGTGCCAGCAGTTCGACTAGCGGGGGACCTCAAGAGACCCAGTACTTC.

This clonotype was detected ten times or more. The rearrangement joins TRBV7-2 to TRBJ2-7; the D gene could be TRBD1 or TRBD2 (5 bases each). CDR1 and CDR2 (germline): SGHTA, FQGNSA. The CDR3 spans 11 residues. The germline V and J ends were trimmed by 3 bases and 6 bases, with 6 bases remaining between them. CDR3 in amino acids: CASSLGVEQYF. The CDR3 DNA reads TGTGCCAGCAGCTTGGGGGTCGAGCAGTACTTC. Complete variable domain (other parts from reference TRBV7-2 and TRBJ2-7): GAGVSQSPSNKVTEKGKDVELRCDPISGHTALYWYRQSLGQGLEFLIYFQGNSAPDKSGLPSDRFSAERTGGSVSTLTIQRTQQEDSAVYLCASSLGVEQYFGPGTRLTVT.

This clonotype occurred many times. The genes are TRBV6-5 and TRBJ2-7; tentatively, D is TRBD2 (6 bases). CDR1 and CDR2 from the germline V gene are MNHEY and SVGAGI. The CDR3 is made up of 13 amino acids. V was clipped by 8 bases and J by 3 bases, with 14 bases between them. The CDR3 loop is CASGRGGFYEQYF. The CDR3 DNA sequence: TGTGCCAGCGGCAGAGGAGGGTTCTACGAGCAGTACTTC.

This clonotype was recorded at least ten times. V and J are TRBV12-3 or TRBV12-4 and TRBJ1-5, with D uncertain. Trimming pared 3 bases from V and 6 bases from J, leaving 18 bases between. This CDR3 has 16 residues. The CDR3 sequence is CASSFIVGSGGQPQHF. Here the CDR3 DNA reads TGTGCCAGCAGTTTTATAGTGGGGTCAGGTGGTCAGCCCCAGCATTTT.

This clonotype showed up many times. The genes are TRBV12-3 or TRBV12-4 and TRBJ1-5, with unresolved D. This CDR3 has 15 amino acids. With 3 bases removed from V and 0 bases from J, the gap between germline ends came to 9 bases. CDR3 residues: CASSLSGNSNQPQHF. DNA for the CDR3: TGTGCCAGCAGTTTGTCGGGAAATAGCAATCAGCCCCAGCATTTT.

This clonotype was counted ten times or more. The gene calls are TRBV30 and TRBJ1-2; D is possibly TRBD1 (5 bases). The germline V gene encodes CDR1 GTSNPN and CDR2 SVGIG (reference sequence). V shed 0 bases and J shed 8 bases, with 13 bases lying between them. The CDR3 has 13 amino acids. CDR3: CAWSVGRAHGYTF. CDR3 nucleotide sequence: TGTGCCTGGAGTGTTGGCAGGGCCCACGGCTACACCTTC.

V usage is TRBV2 and J usage is TRBJ2-2; D may be TRBD1 (6 bases). CDR3 length: 15 amino acids. Germline lookup yields CDR1 SNHLY and CDR2 FYNNEI. The V end lost 8 bases, the J end lost 1 base, and 14 bases lay between the germline ends. Here the CDR3 reads CASRPWGQNTGELFF. In DNA form, the CDR3 reads TGTGCCAGCCGACCTTGGGGGCAGAACACCGGGGAGCTGTTTTTT.

The rearrangement uses TRBV6-2 or TRBV6-3 and TRBJ1-3; D is unresolved. Trimming removed 6 bases at V and 0 bases at J, with 18 bases between. Germline CDR1 and CDR2: MNHEY and SVGEGT. CDR3 length: 17 residues. In DNA, the CDR3 is TGTGCCAGCAGCGAGGTCGTGTCGAAGAGCTCTGGAAACACCATATATTTT. This translates into CASSEVVSKSSGNTIYF.